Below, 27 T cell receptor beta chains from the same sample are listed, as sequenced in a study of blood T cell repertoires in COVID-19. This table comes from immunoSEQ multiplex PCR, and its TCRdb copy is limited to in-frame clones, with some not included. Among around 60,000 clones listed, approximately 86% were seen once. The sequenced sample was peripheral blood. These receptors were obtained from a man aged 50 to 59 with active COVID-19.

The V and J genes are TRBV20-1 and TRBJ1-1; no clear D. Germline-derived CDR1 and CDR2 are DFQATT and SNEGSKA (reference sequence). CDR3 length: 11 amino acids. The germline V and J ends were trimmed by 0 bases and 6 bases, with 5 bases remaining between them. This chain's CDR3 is CSAREFAEAFF. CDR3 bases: TGCAGTGCTAGAGAGTTCGCTGAAGCTTTCTTT.

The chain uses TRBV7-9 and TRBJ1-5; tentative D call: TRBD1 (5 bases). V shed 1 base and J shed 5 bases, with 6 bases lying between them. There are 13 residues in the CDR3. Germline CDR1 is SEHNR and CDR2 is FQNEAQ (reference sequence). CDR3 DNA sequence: TGTGCCAGCAGCTTAGGCAGGGATCAGCCCCAGCATTTT. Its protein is CASSLGRDQPQHF.

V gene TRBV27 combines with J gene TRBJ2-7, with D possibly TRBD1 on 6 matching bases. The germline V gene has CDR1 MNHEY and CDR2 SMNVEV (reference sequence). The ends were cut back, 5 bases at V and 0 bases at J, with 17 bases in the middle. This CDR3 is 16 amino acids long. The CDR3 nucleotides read TGTGCCAGCAGTCCTATGGGGGCCCATATCTCCTACGAGCAGTACTTC. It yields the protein CASSPMGAHISYEQYF.

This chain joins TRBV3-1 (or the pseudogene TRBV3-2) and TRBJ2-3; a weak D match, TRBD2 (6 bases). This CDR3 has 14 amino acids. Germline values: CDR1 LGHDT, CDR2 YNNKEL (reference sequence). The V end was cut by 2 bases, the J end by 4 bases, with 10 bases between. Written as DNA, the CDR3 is TGTGCCAGCAGCCAAAACCAGCGGGCAGATACGCAGTATTTT. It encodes CASSQNQRADTQYF.

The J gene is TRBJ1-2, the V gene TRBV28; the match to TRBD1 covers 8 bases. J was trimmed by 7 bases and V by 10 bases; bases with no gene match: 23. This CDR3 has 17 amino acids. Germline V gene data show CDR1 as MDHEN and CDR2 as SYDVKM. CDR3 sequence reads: CATGDAGQVDKLGGYTF. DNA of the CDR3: TGTGCCACCGGGGACGCGGGACAGGTAGATAAACTTGGTGGCTACACCTTC.

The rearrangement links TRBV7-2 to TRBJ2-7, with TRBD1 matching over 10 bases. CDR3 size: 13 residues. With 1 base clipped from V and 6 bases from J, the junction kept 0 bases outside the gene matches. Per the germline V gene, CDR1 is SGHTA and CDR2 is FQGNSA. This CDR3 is CASSLGDRGEQYF. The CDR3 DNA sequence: TGTGCCAGCAGCTTAGGGGACAGGGGCGAGCAGTACTTC.

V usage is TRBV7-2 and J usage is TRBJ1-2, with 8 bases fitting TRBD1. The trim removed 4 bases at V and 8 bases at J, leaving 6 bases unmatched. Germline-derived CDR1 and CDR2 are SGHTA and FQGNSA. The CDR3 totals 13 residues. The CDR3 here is CASSSRDRNGYTF. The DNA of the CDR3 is TGTGCCAGCAGCTCCCGGGACAGGAACGGCTACACCTTC.

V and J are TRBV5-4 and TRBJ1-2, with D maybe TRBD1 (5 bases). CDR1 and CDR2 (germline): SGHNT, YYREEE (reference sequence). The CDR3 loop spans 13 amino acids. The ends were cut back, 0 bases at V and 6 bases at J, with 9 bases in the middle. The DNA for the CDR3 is TGTGCCAGCAGCTTGGCCAGGGCTGATGGCTACACCTTC. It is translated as CASSLARADGYTF.

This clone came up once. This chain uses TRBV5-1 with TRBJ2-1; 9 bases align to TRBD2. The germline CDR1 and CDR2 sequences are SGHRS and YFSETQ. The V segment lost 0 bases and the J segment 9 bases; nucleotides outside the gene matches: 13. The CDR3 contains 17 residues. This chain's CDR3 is CASSLDPPKAGGFEQFF. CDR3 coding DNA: TGCGCCAGCAGCTTGGATCCCCCAAAAGCGGGGGGATTTGAGCAGTTCTTC.

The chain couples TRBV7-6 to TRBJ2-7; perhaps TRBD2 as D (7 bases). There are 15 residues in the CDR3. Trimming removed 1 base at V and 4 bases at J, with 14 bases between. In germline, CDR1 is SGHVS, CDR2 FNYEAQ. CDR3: CASSLGGGAQYEQYF. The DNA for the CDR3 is TGTGCCAGCAGCTTAGGAGGGGGGGCCCAATACGAGCAGTACTTC.

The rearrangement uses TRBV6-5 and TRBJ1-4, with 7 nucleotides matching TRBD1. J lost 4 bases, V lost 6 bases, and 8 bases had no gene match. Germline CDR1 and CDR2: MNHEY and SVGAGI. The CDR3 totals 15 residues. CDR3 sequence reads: CASRSGQQFNEKLFF. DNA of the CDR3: TGTGCCAGCAGATCGGGACAGCAGTTTAATGAAAAACTGTTTTTT.

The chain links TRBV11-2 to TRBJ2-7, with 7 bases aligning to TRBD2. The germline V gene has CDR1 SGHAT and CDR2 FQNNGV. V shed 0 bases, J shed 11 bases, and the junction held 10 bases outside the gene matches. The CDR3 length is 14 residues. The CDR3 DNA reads TGTGCCAGCAGCTTAGAGGCTAGCGGTAAGACGGAGTACTTC. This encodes CASSLEASGKTEYF.

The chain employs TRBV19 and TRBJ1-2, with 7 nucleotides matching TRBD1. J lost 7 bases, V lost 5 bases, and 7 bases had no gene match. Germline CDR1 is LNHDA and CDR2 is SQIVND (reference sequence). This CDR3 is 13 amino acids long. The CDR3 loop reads CASSVRQGRGYTF. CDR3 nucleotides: TGTGCCAGTAGTGTCCGACAGGGTCGTGGCTACACCTTC.

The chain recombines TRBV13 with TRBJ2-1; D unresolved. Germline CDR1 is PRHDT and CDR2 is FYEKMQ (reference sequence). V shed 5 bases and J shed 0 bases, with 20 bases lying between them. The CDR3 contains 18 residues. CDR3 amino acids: CASSHGAIESLSYNEQFF. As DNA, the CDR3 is TGTGCCAGCAGCCACGGTGCTATCGAATCCCTCTCCTACAATGAGCAGTTCTTC.

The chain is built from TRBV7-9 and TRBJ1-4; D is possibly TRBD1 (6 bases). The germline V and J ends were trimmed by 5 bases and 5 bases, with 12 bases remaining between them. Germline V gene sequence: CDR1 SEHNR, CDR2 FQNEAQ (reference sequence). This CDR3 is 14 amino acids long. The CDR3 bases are TGTGCCAGCAGCCGTCGGACAGAAAATGAAAAACTGTTTTTT. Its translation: CASSRRTENEKLFF. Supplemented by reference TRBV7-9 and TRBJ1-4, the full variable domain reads DTGVSQNPRHKITKRGQNVTFRCDPISEHNRLYWYRQTLGQGPEFLTYFQNEAQLEKSRLLSDRFSAERPKGSFSTLEIQRTEQGDSAMYLCASSRRTENEKLFFGSGTQLSVL.

Here the CDR3 DNA reads TGTGCCATCAGTGGGGTAAAGGGGGGGCCGAACACCGGGGAGCTGTTTTTT. Its translation: CAISGVKGGPNTGELFF. The chain carries TRBV10-3 and TRBJ2-2; D may be TRBD2 (7 bases). Trimming removed 4 bases from V and 0 bases from J, with 15 bases in between. The CDR3 extends over 17 amino acids. CDR1 ENHRY and CDR2 SYGVKD come from the germline V gene.

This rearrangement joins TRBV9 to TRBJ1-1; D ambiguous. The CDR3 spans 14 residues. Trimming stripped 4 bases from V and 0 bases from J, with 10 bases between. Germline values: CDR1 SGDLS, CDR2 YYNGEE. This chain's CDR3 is CASSPRRMNTEAFF. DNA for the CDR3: TGTGCCAGCAGCCCAAGGAGGATGAACACTGAAGCTTTCTTT.

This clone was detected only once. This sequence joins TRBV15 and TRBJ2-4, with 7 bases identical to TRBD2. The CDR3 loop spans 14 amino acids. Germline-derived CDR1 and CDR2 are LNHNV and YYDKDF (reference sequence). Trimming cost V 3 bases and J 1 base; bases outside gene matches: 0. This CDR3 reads CATSSGGAKNIQYF. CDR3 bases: TGTGCCACCAGCAGCGGGGGGGCCAAAAACATTCAGTACTTC.

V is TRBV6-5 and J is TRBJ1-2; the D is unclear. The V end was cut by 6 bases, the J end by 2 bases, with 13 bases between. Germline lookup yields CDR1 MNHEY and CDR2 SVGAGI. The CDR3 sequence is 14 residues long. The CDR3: CASSSYVGNYGYTF. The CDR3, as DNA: TGTGCCAGCAGCTCTTACGTCGGGAACTATGGCTACACCTTC.

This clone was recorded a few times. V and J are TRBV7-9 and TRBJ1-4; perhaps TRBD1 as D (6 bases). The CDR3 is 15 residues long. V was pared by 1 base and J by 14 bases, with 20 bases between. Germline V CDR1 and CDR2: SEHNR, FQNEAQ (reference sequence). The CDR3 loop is CASSLVKGGKVDLFF. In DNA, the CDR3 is TGTGCCAGCAGCTTAGTGAAAGGGGGTAAGGTGGACCTGTTTTTT.

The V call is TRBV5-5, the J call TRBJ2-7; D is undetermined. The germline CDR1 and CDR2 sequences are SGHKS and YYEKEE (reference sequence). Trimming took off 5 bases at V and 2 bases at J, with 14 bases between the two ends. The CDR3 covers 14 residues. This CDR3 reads CASSPSDIAYEQYF. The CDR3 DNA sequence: TGTGCCAGCAGTCCTTCCGACATTGCCTACGAGCAGTACTTC.

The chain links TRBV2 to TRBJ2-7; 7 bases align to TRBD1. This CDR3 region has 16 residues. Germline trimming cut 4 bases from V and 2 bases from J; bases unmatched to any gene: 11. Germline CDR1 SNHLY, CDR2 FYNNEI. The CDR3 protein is CASSGSRTGVPYEQYF. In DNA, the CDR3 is TGTGCCAGCAGTGGTTCGAGGACAGGCGTACCCTACGAGCAGTACTTC.

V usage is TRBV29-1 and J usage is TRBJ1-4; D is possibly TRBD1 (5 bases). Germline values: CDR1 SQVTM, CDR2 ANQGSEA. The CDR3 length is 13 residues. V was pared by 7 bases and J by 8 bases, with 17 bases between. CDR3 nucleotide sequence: TGCAGCGCCTTTGGGGCCTTTAACGAAAAACTGTTTTTT. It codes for CSAFGAFNEKLFF.

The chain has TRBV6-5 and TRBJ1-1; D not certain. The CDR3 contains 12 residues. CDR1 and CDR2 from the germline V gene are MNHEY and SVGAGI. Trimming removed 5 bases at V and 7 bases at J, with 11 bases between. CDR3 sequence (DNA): TGTGCCAGCAGTCCGCGGCTGTTTGAAGCTTTCTTT. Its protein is CASSPRLFEAFF.

CDR3 sequence (DNA): TGTGCCAGCAGTGAAGCGCTTCGGGGACAGGGAGGTACTGAAGCTTTCTTT. Its protein is CASSEALRGQGGTEAFF. V gene TRBV6-1 combines with J gene TRBJ1-1, with 9 bases that match TRBD1. The V and J ends lost 0 bases and 5 bases, in that order; junction bases with no gene match: 10. Germline CDR1 reads MNHNS; CDR2 reads SASEGT. The CDR3 has 17 residues.

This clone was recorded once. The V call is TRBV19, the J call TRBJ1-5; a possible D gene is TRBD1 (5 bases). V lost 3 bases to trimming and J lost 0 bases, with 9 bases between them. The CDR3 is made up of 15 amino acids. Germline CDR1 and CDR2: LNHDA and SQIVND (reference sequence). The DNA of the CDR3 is TGTGCCAGTAGTATTGGGGGGAATAGCAATCAGCCCCAGCATTTT. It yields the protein CASSIGGNSNQPQHF.

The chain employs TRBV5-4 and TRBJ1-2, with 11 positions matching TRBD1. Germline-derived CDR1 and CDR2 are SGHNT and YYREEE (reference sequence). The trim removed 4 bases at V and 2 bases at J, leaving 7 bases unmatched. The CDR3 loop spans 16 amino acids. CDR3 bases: TGTGCCAGCAGCCCCGGACAGGGGGCGCAGAACTATGGCTACACCTTC. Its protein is CASSPGQGAQNYGYTF.